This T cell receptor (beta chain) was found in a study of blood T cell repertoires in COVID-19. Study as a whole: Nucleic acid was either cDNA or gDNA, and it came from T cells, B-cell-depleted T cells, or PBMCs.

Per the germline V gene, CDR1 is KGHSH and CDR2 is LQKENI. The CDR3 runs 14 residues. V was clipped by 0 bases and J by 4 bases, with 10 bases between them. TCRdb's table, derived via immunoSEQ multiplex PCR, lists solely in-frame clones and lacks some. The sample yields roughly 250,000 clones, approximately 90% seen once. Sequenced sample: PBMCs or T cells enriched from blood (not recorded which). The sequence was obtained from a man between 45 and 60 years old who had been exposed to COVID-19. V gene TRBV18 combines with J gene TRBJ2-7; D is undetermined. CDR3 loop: CASSPPLRSYEQYF. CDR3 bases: TGTGCCAGCTCACCACCGCTCAGGTCGTACGAGCAGTACTTC.